A single sample gave rise to the 11 T cell receptor beta chains below, sequenced in a study of blood T cell repertoires in COVID-19. Clones were sequenced by immunoSEQ multiplex PCR, and TCRdb holds only the in-frame ones, with some missing. Of tens of thousands of clones listed, around 90% are singletons. The specimen was peripheral blood. The receptors here all came from an older woman with COVID-19, enrolled during active disease.

The genes are TRBV19 and TRBJ2-3, with 9 positions matching TRBD1. Germline CDR1 and CDR2: LNHDA and SQIVND (reference sequence). The CDR3 runs to 17 residues. J lost 1 base, V lost 10 bases, and 15 bases had no gene match. Here the CDR3 DNA reads TGTGCCACCACTCGTAGGACAGGGGTCGGGGGCACAGATACGCAGTATTTT. Its protein product is CATTRRTGVGGTDTQYF.

V gene TRBV19 combines with J gene TRBJ2-1, with 9 nucleotides matching TRBD2. V gave up 1 base and J gave up 7 bases; unmatched junction bases: 5. CDR1 is LNHDA and CDR2 is SQIVND in the germline V gene (reference sequence). The CDR3 totals 15 residues. The CDR3 DNA reads TGTGCCAGTAGTATAGTAGCGGGAGCACGGAATGAGCAGTTCTTC. It translates to CASSIVAGARNEQFF.

This clone was found a few times. This chain links TRBV30 with TRBJ2-2, with a weak D call TRBD1 (5 bases). V lost 0 bases to trimming and J lost 4 bases, with 9 bases between them. CDR3 length equals 14 residues. Germline assignment: CDR1 GTSNPN and CDR2 SVGIG (reference sequence). The CDR3 is CAWSVARATGELFF. CDR3 nucleotide sequence: TGTGCCTGGAGTGTAGCCAGGGCCACCGGGGAGCTGTTTTTT.

This chain connects TRBV5-6 to TRBJ1-6; D gene unclear. With 0 bases removed from V and 8 bases from J, the gap between germline ends came to 9 bases. The CDR3 is 14 residues long. CDR1 is SGHDT, CDR2 YYEEEE, per germline. The CDR3 DNA reads TGTGCCAGCAGCTTGGTCCAAGCCGATTCACCCCTCCACTTT. Translating it yields CASSLVQADSPLHF.

V gene TRBV28 combines with J gene TRBJ1-2; D uncertain. V lost 3 bases and J lost 8, with 13 bases in between. The length of the CDR3 is 13 residues. CDR1 is MDHEN, CDR2 SYDVKM, per germline. In nucleotides, the CDR3 is TGTGCCAGCAGTTTCGATGGAGGGTCCGGCTACACCTTC. It specifies CASSFDGGSGYTF.

The genes are TRBV9 and TRBJ1-1, with TRBD1 identical over 7 bases. After removal of 1 base from V and 0 bases from J, the junction contained 0 bases not matched to a gene. The CDR3 covers 14 residues. Germline V gene sequence: CDR1 SGDLS, CDR2 YYNGEE. The CDR3 region is CASSVTGVNTEAFF. DNA for the CDR3: TGTGCCAGCAGCGTAACAGGGGTGAACACTGAAGCTTTCTTT. The complete variable domain, with remaining parts taken from reference TRBV9 and TRBJ1-1, reads DSGVTQTPKHLITATGQRVTLRCSPRSGDLSVYWYQQSLDQGLQFLIQYYNGEERAKGNILERFSAQQFPDLHSELNLSSLELGDSALYFCASSVTGVNTEAFFGQGTRLTVV.

The chain couples TRBV2 to TRBJ2-2; 9 nucleotides match TRBD1. CDR1 and CDR2 (germline): SNHLY, FYNNEI. The CDR3 contains 15 residues. J gave up 4 bases and V 8 bases, and 8 bases lay outside the gene matches. The DNA of the CDR3 is TGTGCCAGCTCTCGGGACAGGGCGGGCACCGGGGAGCTGTTTTTT. Translated: CASSRDRAGTGELFF.

The rearrangement links TRBV10-3 to TRBJ1-1; D is uncertain. The germline V gene has CDR1 ENHRY and CDR2 SYGVKD. Trimming took 3 bases from V and 6 from J, leaving 8 bases between them. This CDR3 has 12 residues. The CDR3 loop reads CAISDAAAEAFF. The CDR3, as DNA: TGTGCCATCAGTGATGCGGCGGCTGAAGCTTTCTTT.

The rearrangement uses TRBV5-1 and TRBJ2-2; D is possibly TRBD1 (5 bases). Germline V lookup: CDR1 SGHRS, CDR2 YFSETQ. Trimming took off 0 bases at V and 1 base at J, with 10 bases between the two ends. The CDR3 is made up of 16 amino acids. Here the CDR3 reads CASSLVAGMNTGELFF. The CDR3 region has the DNA TGCGCCAGCAGCTTGGTGGCAGGGATGAACACCGGGGAGCTGTTTTTT. The complete variable domain, with remaining parts taken from reference TRBV5-1 and TRBJ2-2, reads KAGVTQTPRYLIKTRGQQVTLSCSPISGHRSVSWYQQTPGQGLQFLFEYFSETQRNKGNFPGRFSGRQFSNSRSEMNVSTLELGDSALYLCASSLVAGMNTGELFFGEGSRLTVL.

The J gene is TRBJ2-2, the V gene TRBV4-3, with D possibly matching TRBD1 (5 bases). Trimming took off 6 bases at V and 6 bases at J, with 8 bases between the two ends. Germline loops: CDR1 LGHNA, CDR2 YSLEER. The CDR3 loop spans 12 amino acids. The CDR3 loop is CASRQVPGELFF. In DNA form, the CDR3 reads TGCGCCAGCAGACAGGTTCCCGGGGAGCTGTTTTTT.

The chain uses TRBV28 and TRBJ1-2; D is undetermined. Germline CDR1 MDHEN, CDR2 SYDVKM. The CDR3 has 12 residues. The V gene lost 2 bases and the J gene lost 2 bases, with 3 bases spanning the gap. The chain's CDR3 is CASSLANYGYTF. The DNA of the CDR3 is TGTGCCAGCAGTTTAGCGAACTATGGCTACACCTTC.